This record concerns one T cell receptor beta chain sequence. This entry belongs to a study of T cells after yellow fever vaccination. The CDR3 runs to 14 residues. The V and J ends lost 3 bases and 7 bases, in that order; junction bases with no gene match: 4. Germline loops: CDR1 SGHKS, CDR2 YYEKEE (reference sequence). TCRdb independently ran MiXCR on the 5' RACE reads; one entry per CDR3 protein. Of tens of thousands of distinct CDR3 sequences listed, approximately 12% were seen once; the top ten hold around 24%. The sequences come from CD8+ T cells not binding an NS4B(214-222) dextramer, sorted from PBMCs, collected 20 to 25 days after the first yellow fever vaccination. J is TRBJ1-6 and V is TRBV5-5; TRBD1 matches at 7 bases. This receptor was identified in a young man who received the YFV17D yellow fever vaccine. CDR3 loop: CASSSRGGNSPLHF. For the CDR3, the DNA is TGTGCCAGCAGCTCCAGGGGGGGGAATTCACCCCTCCACTTT. Full variable domain (rest looked up from reference TRBV5-5 and TRBJ1-6): DAGVTQSPTHLIKTRGQQVTLRCSPISGHKSVSWYQQVLGQGPQFIFQYYEKEERGRGNFPDRFSARQFPNYSSELNVNALLLGDSALYLCASSSRGGNSPLHFGNGTRLTVT.